A single sample is the source of the 10 T cell receptor beta chains below, sequenced in a study of graft-versus-host responses after intestinal transplantation. Lymphocytes from graft epithelium and lamina propria were isolated. Method: immunoSEQ multiplex PCR; TCRdb's copy keeps in-frame clones and lacks some. The table records 15,000 or so clones, over 60% of them present only once. The material was ileum tissue, obtained roughly 26 days after intestinal transplant. The origin of the receptors is a human patient who received an intestinal transplant, so some T cells may come from the graft donor.

The J gene is TRBJ1-4, the V gene TRBV28, with no clear D. V gave up 1 base and J gave up 5 bases, with 14 bases separating them. Per germline, CDR1 MDHEN and CDR2 SYDVKM. The CDR3 contains 16 residues. Here the CDR3 reads CASSLYRTNANEKLFF. The DNA of the CDR3 is TGTGCCAGCAGTTTATACAGAACAAACGCGAATGAAAAACTGTTTTTT.

The chain carries TRBV4-2 and TRBJ2-1; TRBD1 agrees at 10 bases. Germline V lookup: CDR1 LGHNA, CDR2 YNFKEQ. The CDR3 covers 17 residues. Unmatched junction bases numbered 13, after V lost 4 bases and J lost 7 bases. The CDR3 nucleotides are TGTGCCAGCAGCCCCCGACAGGGGGCGACGGTAGGGAATGAGCAGTTCTTC. Translated, it gives CASSPRQGATVGNEQFF.

The chain links TRBV7-3 to TRBJ2-3, with TRBD2 matching over 9 bases. The germline V gene has CDR1 SGHTA and CDR2 FQGTGA. Trimming removed 4 bases from V and 6 bases from J; junction bases left unmatched: 14. This CDR3 has 17 residues. CDR3 in amino acids: CASSSSGGGGEADTQYF. The DNA of the CDR3 is TGTGCCAGCAGCTCCTCTGGGGGCGGGGGGGAGGCGGATACGCAGTATTTT. The complete variable domain, with remaining parts taken from reference TRBV7-3 and TRBJ2-3, reads GAGVSQTPSNKVTEKGKYVELRCDPISGHTALYWYRQSLGQGPEFLIYFQGTGAADDSGLPNDRFFAVRPEGSVSTLKIQRTERGDSAVYLCASSSSGGGGEADTQYFGPGTRLTVL.

This chain joins TRBV5-8 and TRBJ1-5; possible D gene TRBD1, 6 bases. The CDR3 spans 14 residues. Germline V gene data show CDR1 as SGHTS and CDR2 as YDEGEE. The V gene lost 4 bases and the J gene lost 8 bases, with 16 bases spanning the gap. The chain's CDR3 is CASSQLQGSEPQHF. Here the CDR3 DNA reads TGTGCCAGCAGCCAATTACAGGGTTCGGAGCCCCAGCATTTT.

In its sample, this clone was seen a few times. The CDR3 nucleotides are TGTGCCAGCATATATAGCGGGGGCAATGAGCAGTTCTTC. Translating gives CASIYSGGNEQFF. V is TRBV28 and J is TRBJ2-1; TRBD2 aligns across 9 bases. J lost 6 bases, V lost 7 bases, and 4 bases had no gene match. Per the germline V gene, CDR1 is MDHEN and CDR2 is SYDVKM. The CDR3 extends over 13 amino acids.

This clone showed up just a few times. The chain combines TRBV5-1 with TRBJ2-5; 9 nucleotides align to TRBD2. The CDR3 loop spans 17 amino acids. Germline loops: CDR1 SGHRS, CDR2 YFSETQ. The V and J ends lost 0 bases and 5 bases, in that order; junction bases with no gene match: 11. The CDR3 nucleotides are TGCGCCAGCAGCTTGGGGGGACTAGCCCCGCCGGGGGAGACCCAGTACTTC. Residues: CASSLGGLAPPGETQYF.

The chain is built from TRBV10-2 and TRBJ1-5, with 7 bases lining up with TRBD1. The V segment lost 2 bases and the J segment 4 bases; nucleotides outside the gene matches: 5. Germline loops: CDR1 WSHSY, CDR2 SAAADI. CDR3 length: 15 residues. The DNA of the CDR3 is TGCGCCAGCAGTGAGGAGCAGGGGGATAATCAGCCCCAGCATTTT. As protein: CASSEEQGDNQPQHF.

V and J are TRBV21-1 and TRBJ2-1; TRBD2, the table's D call, lacks a check against the DNA. TRBV21-1 is a listed pseudogene. This CDR3 region has 16 residues. The CDR3 sequence: CASSKDRGVRVDEQFF. The DNA of the CDR3 is TGTGCCAGCAGCAAAGACCGGGGAGTACGGGTAGATGAGCAGTTCTTC.

The V and J genes are TRBV28 and TRBJ1-6; D is unclear. Deletions cut 6 bases from V and 4 bases from J, with 16 bases between. This CDR3 region has 16 residues. The germline gives CDR1 MDHEN, CDR2 SYDVKM. CDR3 sequence (DNA): TGTGCCAGCAGGGCCGAGGGCACCAAATATAATTCACCCCTCCACTTT. It encodes CASRAEGTKYNSPLHF.

The chain employs TRBV7-6 and TRBJ1-3; D is unresolved. Trimming took off 5 bases at V and 0 bases at J, with 5 bases between the two ends. This CDR3 has 13 amino acids. Looked up from germline, CDR1 is SGHVS and CDR2 is FNYEAQ. CDR3 coding DNA: TGTGCCAGCAGCATCAGCTCTGGAAACACCATATATTTT. As protein: CASSISSGNTIYF.